Listed below are T cell receptor beta chains from one sample, sequenced in a study of beta chain features in type 1 diabetes. The assay was immunoSEQ multiplex PCR, and TCRdb's table has in-frame clones only and misses some. This table holds roughly 500,000 clones, approximately 31% found once. The material sequenced was naive CD4+ T cells from blood. The receptor source for this set is a man younger than 35 in good health. CDR3s include the opening cysteine and the closing phenylalanine or tryptophan. Fields, in order: D gene, J gene, V gene, clone size, CDR3 protein, CDR3 DNA. D genes are given only for firm matches. Expanded clones are given a class, and other clones once, few, many or no size at all.

d_gene: TRBD2
j_gene: TRBJ2-1
v_gene: TRBV5-1
abundance: few
CDR3aa: CASSSTSGNYNEQFF
CDR3nt: TGCGCCAGCAGCTCGACTAGCGGGAACTACAATGAGCAGTTCTTC

d_gene: TRBD1
j_gene: TRBJ1-2
v_gene: TRBV29-1
abundance: few
CDR3aa: CSADRGRGVDYGYTF
CDR3nt: TGCAGCGCCGACAGGGGGAGAGGAGTCGACTATGGCTACACCTTC

d_gene: -
j_gene: TRBJ2-5
v_gene: TRBV21-1
abundance: -
CDR3aa: CASSKGASARETQYF
CDR3nt: TGTGCCAGCAGCAAAGGGGCCTCGGCGCGGGAGACCCAGTACTTC

d_gene: -
j_gene: TRBJ2-1
v_gene: TRBV25-1
abundance: -
CDR3aa: CASSVEGISYNEQFF
CDR3nt: TGTGCCAGCAGTGTTGAGGGGATAAGCTACAATGAGCAGTTCTTC

d_gene: TRBD2
j_gene: TRBJ2-1
v_gene: TRBV9
abundance: -
CDR3aa: CASSAGLATGHDEQFF
CDR3nt: TGTGCCAGCAGTGCAGGACTAGCTACAGGGCACGATGAGCAGTTCTTC

d_gene: TRBD1
j_gene: TRBJ2-5
v_gene: TRBV2
abundance: -
CDR3aa: CASSELLGQQETQYF
CDR3nt: TGTGCCAGCAGTGAACTATTGGGACAGCAAGAGACCCAGTACTTC

d_gene: TRBD2
j_gene: TRBJ2-1
v_gene: TRBV7-3
abundance: few
CDR3aa: CASSPGGRDTQFF
CDR3nt: TGTGCCAGCAGCCCTGGCGGGAGGGATACGCAGTTCTTC

d_gene: -
j_gene: TRBJ2-1
v_gene: TRBV30
abundance: few
CDR3aa: CALTRSSYNEQFF
CDR3nt: TGTGCCCTGACCCGTAGCTCCTACAATGAGCAGTTCTTC

d_gene: TRBD1
j_gene: TRBJ2-7
v_gene: TRBV30
abundance: -
CDR3aa: CAFLKFGTGESEQYF
CDR3nt: TGTGCCTTCCTCAAATTTGGGACAGGGGAATCCGAGCAGTACTTC

d_gene: -
j_gene: TRBJ1-2
v_gene: TRBV29-1
abundance: few
CDR3aa: CSVGVGRGDGYTF
CDR3nt: TGCAGCGTTGGAGTCGGAAGGGGAGATGGCTACACCTTC

d_gene: TRBD2
j_gene: TRBJ2-1
v_gene: TRBV10-3
abundance: -
CDR3aa: CAISGLAGENEQFF
CDR3nt: TGTGCCATCAGTGGACTAGCGGGTGAGAATGAGCAGTTCTTC

d_gene: TRBD2
j_gene: TRBJ2-1
v_gene: TRBV30
abundance: -
CDR3aa: CAWGSATGREGRQFF
CDR3nt: TGTGCCTGGGGCTCTGCTACCGGAAGGGAGGGGCGGCAGTTCTTC

d_gene: -
j_gene: TRBJ2-6
v_gene: TRBV5-1
abundance: -
CDR3aa: CATSPGGANVLTF
CDR3nt: TGCGCCACCAGCCCGGGGGGGGCCAACGTCCTGACTTTC

d_gene: -
j_gene: TRBJ1-3
v_gene: TRBV30
abundance: few
CDR3aa: CAWSVPRLSGNTIYF
CDR3nt: TGTGCCTGGAGTGTACCTCGGCTCTCTGGAAACACCATATATTTT

d_gene: TRBD1
j_gene: TRBJ2-7
v_gene: TRBV29-1
abundance: -
CDR3aa: CSGGRDRGSYEQYF
CDR3nt: TGCAGCGGGGGCCGGGACAGGGGCTCCTACGAGCAGTACTTC

d_gene: TRBD1
j_gene: TRBJ2-1
v_gene: TRBV2
abundance: few
CDR3aa: CASSELGQSYNEQFF
CDR3nt: TGTGCCAGCAGTGAGCTGGGACAGTCCTACAATGAGCAGTTCTTC

d_gene: -
j_gene: TRBJ1-1
v_gene: TRBV14
abundance: -
CDR3aa: CASSQTAPMNTEAFF
CDR3nt: TGTGCCAGCAGCCAAACAGCACCTATGAACACTGAAGCTTTCTTT

d_gene: TRBD1
j_gene: TRBJ1-1
v_gene: TRBV9
abundance: -
CDR3aa: CASSPGTGTEAFF
CDR3nt: TGTGCCAGCAGCCCCGGGACAGGGACCGAAGCTTTCTTT

d_gene: -
j_gene: TRBJ1-2
v_gene: TRBV9
abundance: few
CDR3aa: CASSVGEADYGYTF
CDR3nt: TGTGCCAGCAGCGTAGGAGAGGCGGACTATGGCTACACCTTC

d_gene: -
j_gene: TRBJ2-7
v_gene: TRBV28
abundance: -
CDR3aa: CASSRYEQYF
CDR3nt: TGTGCCAGCAGCCGGTACGAGCAGTACTTC

d_gene: -
j_gene: TRBJ2-3
v_gene: TRBV19
abundance: few
CDR3aa: CASSIAGTDTQYF
CDR3nt: TGTGCCAGTAGTATAGCGGGGACAGATACGCAGTATTTT

d_gene: -
j_gene: TRBJ2-7
v_gene: TRBV4-1
abundance: few
CDR3aa: CASSQDEGYQQYF
CDR3nt: TGCGCCAGCAGCCAAGATGAAGGGTACCAGCAGTACTTC

d_gene: -
j_gene: TRBJ2-7
v_gene: TRBV4-1
abundance: few
CDR3aa: CASSQDSFSYEQYF
CDR3nt: TGCGCCAGCAGCCAAGACTCGTTCAGCTACGAGCAGTACTTC

d_gene: TRBD1
j_gene: TRBJ1-1
v_gene: TRBV18
abundance: -
CDR3aa: CASSLGQAGTEAFF
CDR3nt: TGTGCCAGCTCACTCGGACAGGCTGGCACTGAAGCTTTCTTT

d_gene: TRBD1
j_gene: TRBJ2-5
v_gene: TRBV9
abundance: few
CDR3aa: CASSGTGDGETQYF
CDR3nt: TGTGCCAGCAGCGGGACAGGGGACGGAGAGACCCAGTACTTC

d_gene: -
j_gene: TRBJ2-7
v_gene: TRBV14
abundance: -
CDR3aa: CASGAGNEQYF
CDR3nt: TGTGCCAGTGGAGCAGGGAACGAGCAGTACTTC

d_gene: -
j_gene: TRBJ2-3
v_gene: TRBV5-6
abundance: -
CDR3aa: CASSLAGPRGTDTQYF
CDR3nt: TGTGCCAGCAGCCTCGCCGGACCCCGGGGCACAGATACGCAGTATTTT

d_gene: TRBD1
j_gene: TRBJ2-4
v_gene: TRBV4-1
abundance: -
CDR3aa: CASSQDIRDRGFQNIQYF
CDR3nt: TGCGCCAGCAGCCAAGACATCCGGGACAGGGGTTTTCAAAACATTCAGTACTTC